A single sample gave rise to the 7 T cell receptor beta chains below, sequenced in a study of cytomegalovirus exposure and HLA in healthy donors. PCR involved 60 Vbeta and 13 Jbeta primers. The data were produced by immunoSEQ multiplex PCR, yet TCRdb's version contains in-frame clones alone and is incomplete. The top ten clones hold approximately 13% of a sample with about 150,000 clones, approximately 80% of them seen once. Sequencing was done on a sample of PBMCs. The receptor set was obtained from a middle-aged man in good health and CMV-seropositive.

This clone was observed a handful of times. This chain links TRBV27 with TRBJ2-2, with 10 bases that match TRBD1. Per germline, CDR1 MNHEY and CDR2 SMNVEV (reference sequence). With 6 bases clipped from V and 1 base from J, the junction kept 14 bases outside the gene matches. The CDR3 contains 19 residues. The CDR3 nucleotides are TGTGCCAGCAGAGGGGGGGGACAGGGGCTCACCGTGAACACCGGGGAGCTGTTTTTT. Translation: CASRGGGQGLTVNTGELFF.

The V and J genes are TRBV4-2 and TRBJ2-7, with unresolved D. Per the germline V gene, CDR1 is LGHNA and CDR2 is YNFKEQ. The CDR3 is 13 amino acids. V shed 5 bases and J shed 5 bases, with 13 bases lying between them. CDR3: CASSGTPGDEQYF. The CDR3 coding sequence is TGTGCCAGCAGCGGTACCCCGGGTGACGAGCAGTACTTC.

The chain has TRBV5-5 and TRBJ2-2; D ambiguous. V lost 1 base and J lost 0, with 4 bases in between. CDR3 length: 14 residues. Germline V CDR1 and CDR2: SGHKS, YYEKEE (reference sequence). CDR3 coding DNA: TGTGCCAGCAGCTTGACGGCGAACACCGGGGAGCTGTTTTTT. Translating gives CASSLTANTGELFF.

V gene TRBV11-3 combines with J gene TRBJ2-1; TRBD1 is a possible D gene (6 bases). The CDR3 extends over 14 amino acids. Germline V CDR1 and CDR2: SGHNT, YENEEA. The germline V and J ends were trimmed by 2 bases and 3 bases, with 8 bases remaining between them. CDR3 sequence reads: CASSLSDSYNEQFF. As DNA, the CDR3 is TGTGCCAGCAGCTTATCGGACAGCTACAATGAGCAGTTCTTC.

This chain's CDR3 is CASREGGRGGTNYGYTF. Here the CDR3 DNA reads TGTGCCAGCAGGGAGGGTGGCCGGGGGGGGACAAACTATGGCTACACCTTC. The J gene is TRBJ1-2, the V gene TRBV5-5; weak D call: TRBD1 (6 bases). This CDR3 region has 17 residues. Looked up from germline, CDR1 is SGHKS and CDR2 is YYEKEE (reference sequence). Trimming left V 5 bases short and J 2 bases short, with 22 bases between.

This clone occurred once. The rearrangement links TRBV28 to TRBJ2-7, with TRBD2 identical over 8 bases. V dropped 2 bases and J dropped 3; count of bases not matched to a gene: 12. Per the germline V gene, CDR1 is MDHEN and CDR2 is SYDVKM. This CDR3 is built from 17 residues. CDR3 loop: CASSLGLGAGAYYEQYF. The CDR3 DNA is TGTGCCAGCAGTTTAGGGCTCGGAGCGGGAGCCTACTACGAGCAGTACTTC.

This CDR3 reads CSVDAGLAANEQFF. The CDR3 DNA is TGCAGCGTTGACGCAGGACTAGCGGCCAATGAGCAGTTCTTC. The chain is built from TRBV29-1 and TRBJ2-1, with 10 bases identical to TRBD2. CDR3 length equals 14 residues. Losses at the gene ends were 3 bases for V and 6 bases for J; bases not matched to a gene: 5. Germline V CDR1 and CDR2: SQVTM, ANQGSEA.